The 5 T cell receptor beta chains below come from one sample, sequenced in a study of CD8 T cells in Susac syndrome. An input of about 0.5 to 1 ug of RNA was subjected to reverse transcription using random hexamers. TCRdb recomputed calls from the immunoSEQ multiplex PCR reads with MiXCR, one row per CDR3 protein. The sample shows about 300,000 distinct CDR3 sequences, about 92% of them seen only once. The sequencing sample was made of CD4+ T cells from PBMCs. The source of these receptors is a human donor with multiple sclerosis.

This clonotype occurred once. The chain links TRBV4-1 to TRBJ2-7; weak D call: TRBD1 (6 bases). Trimming left V 3 bases short and J 3 bases short, with 12 bases between. Germline CDR1 reads MGHRA; CDR2 reads YSYEKL. The CDR3 is 14 residues long. The CDR3 coding sequence is TGCGCCAGCAGCCATCCCGGACAGCGCTACGAGCAGTACTTC. It encodes CASSHPGQRYEQYF.

This clonotype was picked up one time. The V and J genes are TRBV20-1 and TRBJ2-7; D is possibly TRBD1 (6 bases). There are 15 residues in the CDR3. V shed 3 bases and J shed 2 bases, with 17 bases lying between them. The germline V gene encodes CDR1 DFQATT and CDR2 SNEGSKA (reference sequence). The CDR3, as DNA: TGCAGTGCTAGGAAGTGGACAGAGAGGGCCTACGAGCAGTACTTC. It yields the protein CSARKWTERAYEQYF.

A single count supports this clonotype. The J gene is TRBJ1-5, the V gene TRBV20-1; 7 nucleotides line up with TRBD1. The CDR3 is made up of 13 amino acids. J was trimmed by 5 bases and V by 6 bases; bases with no gene match: 7. Germline V gene data show CDR1 as DFQATT and CDR2 as SNEGSKA (reference sequence). The chain's CDR3 is CSARGTDDQPQHF. The CDR3 DNA follows: TGCAGTGCCAGGGGGACAGACGATCAGCCCCAGCATTTT.

This clonotype is a singleton in its sample. This chain connects TRBV12-3 or TRBV12-4 to TRBJ2-1; 11 bases agree with TRBD2. CDR3 length: 15 residues. J lost 11 bases, V lost 7 bases, and 13 bases had no gene match. The CDR3 DNA is TGTGCCAGCACCTTGGGTGTTACTAGCGGGAGTCAGCAGTTCTTC. It translates to CASTLGVTSGSQQFF.

This clonotype was seen a single time. The rearrangement links TRBV20-1 to TRBJ1-1, with D tentatively TRBD1 (6 bases). Germline V gives CDR1 DFQATT, CDR2 SNEGSKA (reference sequence). CDR3 size: 14 residues. Trimming stripped 5 bases from V and 1 base from J, with 14 bases between. CDR3 nucleotides: TGCAGTGCTCCTAATGACAGGAAGAACACTGAAGCTTTCTTT. Translating gives CSAPNDRKNTEAFF.